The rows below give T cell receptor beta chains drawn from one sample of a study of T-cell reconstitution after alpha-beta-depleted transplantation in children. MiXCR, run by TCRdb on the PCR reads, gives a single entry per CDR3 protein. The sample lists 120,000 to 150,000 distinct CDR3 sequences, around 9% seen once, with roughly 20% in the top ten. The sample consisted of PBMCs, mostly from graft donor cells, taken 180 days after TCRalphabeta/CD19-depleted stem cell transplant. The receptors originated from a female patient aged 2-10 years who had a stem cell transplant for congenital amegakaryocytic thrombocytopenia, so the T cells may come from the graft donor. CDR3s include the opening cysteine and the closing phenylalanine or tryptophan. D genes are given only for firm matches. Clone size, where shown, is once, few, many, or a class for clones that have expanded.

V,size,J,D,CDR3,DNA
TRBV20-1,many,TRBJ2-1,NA,CSAIGRGANNEQFF,TGCAGTGCTATAGGACGCGGGGCTAACAATGAGCAGTTCTTC
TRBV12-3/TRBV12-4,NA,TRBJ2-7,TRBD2,CASRGTSGVSYEQYF,TGTGCCAGCAGAGGTACTAGCGGGGTCTCCTACGAGCAGTACTTC
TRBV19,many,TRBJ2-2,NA,CASREQGSWTGELFF,TGTGCCAGTAGGGAACAGGGAAGTTGGACCGGGGAGCTGTTTTTT
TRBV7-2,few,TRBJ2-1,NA,CASSTEHRPPYNEQFF,TGTGCCAGCAGCACCGAACATCGTCCCCCCTACAATGAGCAGTTCTTC
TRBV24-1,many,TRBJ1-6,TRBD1,CATRETRTGGKNSPLHF,TGTGCCACCAGGGAAACCCGGACAGGGGGCAAAAATTCACCCCTCCACTTT
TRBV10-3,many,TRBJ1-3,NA,CAISISGNTIYF,TGTGCCATCAGTATCTCTGGAAACACCATATATTTT
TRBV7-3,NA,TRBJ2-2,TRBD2,CASSPSTSGIMTGELFF,TGTGCCAGCAGCCCTAGCACTAGCGGAATCATGACCGGGGAGCTGTTTTTT
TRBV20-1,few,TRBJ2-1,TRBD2,CTRLAGGYNEQFF,TGCACCCGACTAGCGGGAGGTTACAATGAGCAGTTCTTC
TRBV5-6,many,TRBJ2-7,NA,CASSLLSLPYEQYF,TGTGCCAGCAGCTTGCTATCCCTACCCTACGAGCAGTACTTC
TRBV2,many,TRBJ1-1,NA,CASRYQGTEAFF,TGTGCCAGCAGGTACCAGGGGACTGAAGCTTTCTTT
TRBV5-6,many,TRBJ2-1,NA,CASSLSLSHEQFF,TGTGCCAGCAGCCTCTCTCTGTCGCATGAGCAGTTCTTC
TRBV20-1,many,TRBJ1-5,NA,CSAQLDQPQHF,TGCAGTGCTCAGCTGGATCAGCCCCAGCATTTT
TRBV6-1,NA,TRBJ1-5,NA,CASPSGEVQPQHF,TGTGCCAGCCCATCGGGGGAGGTTCAGCCCCAGCATTTT
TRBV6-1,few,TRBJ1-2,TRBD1,CASSHPDRGHGYTF,TGTGCCAGCAGCCACCCCGACAGGGGTCACGGCTACACCTTC
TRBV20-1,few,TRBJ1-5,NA,CSARMFDLHSNQPQHF,TGCAGTGCTAGAATGTTTGATTTACATAGCAATCAGCCCCAGCATTTT
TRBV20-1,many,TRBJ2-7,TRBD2,CSARDIAGSYEQYF,TGCAGTGCTAGAGACATAGCGGGGTCCTACGAGCAGTACTTC
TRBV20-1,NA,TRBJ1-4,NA,CSANEQGGGKLFF,TGCAGTGCTAACGAACAGGGAGGGGGAAAACTGTTTTTT
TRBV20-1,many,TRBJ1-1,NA,CSARDPDDRLNTEAFF,TGCAGTGCTAGAGATCCCGATGACCGGCTGAACACTGAAGCTTTCTTT
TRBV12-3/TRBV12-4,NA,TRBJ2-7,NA,CTSSLVVGDRRTFHYEQYF,TGTACCAGCAGTTTAGTGGTCGGTGACAGACGAACATTCCACTACGAGCAGTACTTC
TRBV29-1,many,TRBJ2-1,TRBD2,CSVGTSGNEQFF,TGCAGCGTTGGAACTAGCGGGAATGAGCAGTTCTTC
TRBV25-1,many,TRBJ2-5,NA,CASSLRKTNQETQYF,TGTGCCAGTAGCCTAAGGAAGACGAACCAAGAGACCCAGTACTTC
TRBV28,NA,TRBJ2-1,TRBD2,CASSFAGLAPLGEQFF,TGTGCCAGCAGTTTCGCGGGACTAGCGCCTTTAGGGGAGCAGTTCTTC
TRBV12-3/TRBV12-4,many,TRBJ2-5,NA,CASSAPPVETQYF,TGTGCCAGCAGCGCACCCCCCGTTGAGACCCAGTACTTC
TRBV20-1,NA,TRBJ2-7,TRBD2,CSAQLAGPHEQYF,TGCAGTGCTCAACTAGCGGGACCACACGAGCAGTACTTC
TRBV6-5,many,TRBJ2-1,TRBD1,CASEGAGNSYNEQFF,TGTGCCAGCGAGGGGGCAGGGAACTCCTACAATGAGCAGTTCTTC
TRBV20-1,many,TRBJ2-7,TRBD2,CSASPGTSPYEQYF,TGCAGTGCTTCGCCGGGGACTAGTCCCTACGAGCAGTACTTC
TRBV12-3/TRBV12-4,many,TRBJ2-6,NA,CASSESTGLSGANVLTF,TGTGCCAGCAGTGAATCGACAGGCCTCTCTGGGGCCAACGTCCTGACTTTC
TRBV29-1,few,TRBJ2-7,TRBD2,CSVKGVAGDPYEQYF,TGCAGCGTTAAAGGGGTAGCGGGCGATCCCTACGAGCAGTACTTC
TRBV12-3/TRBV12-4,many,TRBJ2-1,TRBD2,CASSLTSGSDEQFF,TGTGCCAGCAGTTTAACTAGCGGGAGTGACGAGCAGTTCTTC
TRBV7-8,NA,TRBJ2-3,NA,CASSQSPRGSGRTDTQYF,TGTGCCAGCAGCCAGTCCCCCCGAGGAAGCGGACGCACAGATACGCAGTATTTT
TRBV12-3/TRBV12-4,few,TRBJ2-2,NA,CASSRTENTGELFF,TGTGCCAGCAGCCGGACAGAGAACACCGGGGAGCTGTTTTTT
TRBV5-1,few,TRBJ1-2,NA,CASSLAVGGYTF,TGCGCCAGCAGCTTGGCCGTGGGCGGCTACACCTTC
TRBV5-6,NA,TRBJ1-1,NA,CASSLVTGLDTEAFF,TGTGCCAGCAGCTTGGTAACGGGGCTGGACACTGAAGCTTTCTTT
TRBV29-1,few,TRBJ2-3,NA,CSVNEGRGTDTQYF,TGCAGCGTTAATGAGGGTCGGGGCACAGATACGCAGTATTTT
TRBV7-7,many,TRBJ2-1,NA,CASSPSVKLGEQFF,TGTGCCAGCAGCCCCTCGGTGAAACTAGGGGAGCAGTTCTTC
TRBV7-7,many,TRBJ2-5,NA,CASSLTPLSTQYF,TGTGCCAGCAGCTTAACCCCCCTGTCAACCCAGTACTTC
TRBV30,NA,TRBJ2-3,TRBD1,CAQRTGPRTDTQYF,TGTGCCCAAAGGACAGGCCCCCGCACAGATACGCAGTATTTT
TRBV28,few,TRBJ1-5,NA,CASSLWPERQPQHF,TGTGCCAGCAGTTTATGGCCGGAAAGGCAGCCCCAGCATTTT
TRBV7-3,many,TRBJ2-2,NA,CASSSTTGELFF,TGTGCCAGCAGCAGTACTACCGGGGAGCTGTTTTTT
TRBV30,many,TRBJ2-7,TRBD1,CAWSQGARYEQYF,TGTGCCTGGAGTCAGGGGGCGCGATACGAGCAGTACTTC
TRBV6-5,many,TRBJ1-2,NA,CASSSLDGSYGYTF,TGTGCCAGCAGTTCTTTGGACGGCAGCTATGGCTACACCTTC
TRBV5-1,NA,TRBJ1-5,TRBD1,CASSFGQGNEPQHF,TGCGCCAGCAGCTTTGGACAGGGGAATGAGCCCCAGCATTTT
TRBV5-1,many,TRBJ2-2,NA,CASSLEGGSNTGELFF,TGCGCCAGCAGCTTGGAGGGGGGGAGTAACACCGGGGAGCTGTTTTTT
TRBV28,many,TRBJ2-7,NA,CASSLLFTQQYF,TGTGCCAGCAGTTTATTGTTTACGCAGCAGTACTTC
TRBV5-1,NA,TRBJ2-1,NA,CASSLALEQFF,TGCGCCAGCAGCTTGGCACTGGAGCAGTTCTTC
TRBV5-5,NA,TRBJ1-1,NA,CASSLVWYTEAFF,TGTGCCAGCAGCTTGGTATGGTACACTGAAGCTTTCTTT